This T cell receptor beta chain was recovered during a study of blood T cell repertoires in COVID-19. Study-level information: T cells, B-cell-depleted T cells, or PBMCs provided the cDNA or gDNA that served as material.

Method: immunoSEQ multiplex PCR; TCRdb's copy keeps in-frame clones and lacks some. The sample holds 180,000 or so clones, roughly four fifths seen once. V was trimmed by 1 base and J by 2 bases, leaving 6 bases between them. Per the germline V gene, CDR1 is GTSNPN and CDR2 is SVGIG (reference sequence). The CDR3 covers 12 residues. The chain employs TRBV30 and TRBJ2-7; no firm D call. This receptor was taken from a human donor with acute or convalescent COVID-19. The donor label of this sample is uncertain. The sequenced sample consisted of peripheral blood. The CDR3 loop is CAWSEEPYEQYF. The CDR3 DNA is TGTGCCTGGAGTGAAGAGCCCTACGAGCAGTACTTC. Variable domain in full (rest from reference TRBV30 and TRBJ2-7): SQTIHQWPATLVQPVGSPLSLECTVEGTSNPNLYWYRQAAGRGLQLLFYSVGIGQISSEVPQNLSASRPQDRQFILSSKKLLLSDSGFYLCAWSEEPYEQYFGPGTRLTVT.